This T cell receptor beta chain was profiled in a study of identical twins. General observations from the study: A cross-sectional statistical analysis, not follow-up of the same donors, supported the conclusions.

CDR1 and CDR2 from the germline V gene are MNHEY and SVGEGT. V was clipped by 2 bases and J by 6 bases, with 4 bases between them. This CDR3 contains 11 residues. Worth noting for this clonotype: What it binds is unknown.

One entry per CDR3 protein, called by TCRdb with MiXCR from the 5' RACE reads. The table records 1.5 million to 2 million distinct CDR3 sequences, 32% of them present only once. The chain employs TRBV6-2 or TRBV6-3 and TRBJ1-2; D gene unclear. This TCR came from a newborn girl in good health. Sequencing used cord blood. The CDR3 is CASSYPNGYTF. In DNA form, the CDR3 reads TGTGCCAGCAGTTACCCGAATGGCTACACCTTC.